This T cell receptor beta chain was sequenced during a study of T cell responses to AZD1222 COVID-19 vaccine. As to this clone: The antigen is undetermined.

V dropped 5 bases and J dropped 2 bases, with 13 bases sitting between them. The germline V gene has CDR1 SQVTM and CDR2 ANQGSEA. CDR3 length: 13 residues. TCRdb's table, derived via immunoSEQ multiplex PCR, lists solely in-frame clones and lacks some. Altogether approximately 68,000 clones are present, around 86% being singletons, with the ten largest covering 24%. Study-level results: White British people made up most donors, females outnumbered males, and clonal diversity was possibly underestimated. Spike regions recognized by vaccine-associated CD4 TCRs spanned the protein, led by 160-218 and 743-854. The peak T cell response came first, and repertoires were sampled only after it. Baseline serology detected seropositivity in only 5 to 7 AZD1222 recipients.

This chain uses TRBV29-1 with TRBJ2-7; D call uncertain. Here the sequenced sample was peripheral blood, taken on day 0 of AZD1222 vaccination. The sequence was collected from an adult in good health. CDR3 sequence: CSVISGRTYEQYF. The CDR3 bases are TGCAGCGTTATCTCGGGCAGAACCTACGAGCAGTACTTC.